The clone carrying this TCR beta chain was detected many times. This specimen belongs to a study of T-cell reconstitution after alpha-beta-depleted transplantation in children. Preparation of the TCRbeta library was carried out with unique molecular identifiers. Each CDR3 protein gets one entry after TCRdb re-called the PCR reads with MiXCR. The sample lists some 250,000 distinct CDR3 sequences; approximately 12% were seen once. Deletions cut 3 bases from V and 0 bases from J, with 10 bases between. Germline CDR1 reads SGDLS; CDR2 reads YYNGEE. The CDR3 extends over 15 amino acids. The gene calls are TRBV9 and TRBJ1-5; TRBD1 might be the D (5 bases). The receptor's source is a human donor who donated a stem cell graft to a child with acute lymphoblastic leukemia. This material consisted of PBMCs from the stem cell graft donor, taken from the stem cell graft. In DNA form, the CDR3 reads TGTGCCAGCAGCGGGGGACGAAGTAGCAATCAGCCCCAGCATTTT. It codes for CASSGGRSSNQPQHF.